This TCR beta chain was identified during a study of cytomegalovirus exposure and HLA in healthy donors. Note on this clone: Its specificity is not known.

Researchers ran the PCR with 60 Vbeta and 13 Jbeta primers. Clones were read by immunoSEQ multiplex PCR, and TCRdb kept only the in-frame ones, dropping some. The sample records 150,000 to 200,000 clones, 75% to 80% being singletons. CDR3 size: 15 residues. V lost 6 bases to trimming and J lost 4 bases, with 18 bases between them. From germline, CDR1 is LNHDA and CDR2 SQIVND (reference sequence). Findings and limits, study-wide: CMV antigen specificity was confirmed in vitro for three CMV-associated chains. Listed as cytomegalovirus-associated were 150 to 200 TCR beta chains. Some segments of the V type, notably TRBV6-2 and TRBV6-3, were excluded as indistinguishable. Relative to the approximately 700-donor mean, N-insertions were reportedly fewer in an Asian-associated ancestry cluster in a later analysis.

Input material: PBMCs. The V call is TRBV19, the J call TRBJ1-2; D is uncertain. The sequence came from a man aged 45 to 65 in good health and CMV-seropositive. CDR3 sequence (DNA): TGTGCCAGTAGCCCGGGAAGTCTTCCCCTCTATGGCTACACCTTC. Translation: CASSPGSLPLYGYTF.